This TCR beta chain was documented in a study of T cell responses to AZD1222 COVID-19 vaccine. Measured with immunoSEQ multiplex PCR; TCRdb has only the in-frame clones, and not every one. Here the sample spans roughly 120,000 clones, around 92% being singletons. Details on this clone: Its antigen remains unknown.

Findings and limits, study-wide: As reported, nearly half of all spike-specific TCRs target variant regions that are unmutated. Across the whole spike, CD4 TCRs peaked at regions 160-218 and 743-854. Most donors were white British, females outnumbered males, and clonal diversity was possibly underestimated.

V dropped 0 bases and J dropped 7 bases, with 16 bases sitting between them. CDR3 length: 17 amino acids. CDR1 LGHNA and CDR2 YSLEER come from the germline V gene. The source was peripheral blood, collected on day 0 of AZD1222 vaccination. This chain uses TRBV4-3 with TRBJ1-6; D is perhaps TRBD1 (5 bases). This receptor was obtained from an adult in good health. The CDR3 DNA sequence: TGCGCCAGCAGCCAAGATCCAGGGAGTATACCCAATTCACCCCTCCACTTT. This gives the protein CASSQDPGSIPNSPLHF.